This T cell receptor beta chain was documented in a study of blood T cell repertoires in COVID-19. Study-level background: PBMCs, B-cell-depleted T cells, or T cells were the source of the cDNA or gDNA that made up the material.

Assay used: immunoSEQ multiplex PCR; TCRdb lists only in-frame clones, some missing. The sample has about 130,000 clones, about 86% seen once; the top ten hold about 2.5%. Germline V gene lookup returns CDR1 WSHSY and CDR2 SAAADI. The ends lost 6 bases at V and 5 bases at J; junction bases unmatched: 3. The CDR3 is 13 amino acids. Cohort assignment relied on participant-reported clinical history. This TCR was sampled from a woman in her forties or fifties who had recovered from COVID-19. The gene calls are TRBV10-2 and TRBJ2-2; 7 bases are shared with TRBD1. The specimen sequenced was PBMCs or T cells enriched from blood (not recorded which). The CDR3 protein is CASRGGLTGELFF. CDR3 DNA: TGCGCCAGCAGAGGGGGCTTGACCGGGGAGCTGTTTTTT.